A selection of T cell receptor beta chains follows, all from one sample in a study of shared clonotypes between healthy human individuals. Assay: immunoSEQ multiplex PCR; the TCRdb copy retains only in-frame clones and omits some. The sample holds fewer than 850,000 clones, 60% to 80% seen once. The sequencing input was memory CD4+ T cells sorted from blood. These receptors were obtained from a woman aged 25 to 45 in good health. Both conserved end residues are part of each CDR3. Each record gives: V gene, D gene, clone size, J gene, CDR3 DNA, CDR3 protein. The D gene is left open where the match is weak. Expanded clones are given a class, and other clones once, few, many or no size at all.

TRBV5-4	TRBD1	.	TRBJ1-2	TGTGCCAGCAGCTTTATCATTGGGACAGGGGGTTTTGGCTACACCTTC	CASSFIIGTGGFGYTF
TRBV7-6	TRBD1	few	TRBJ2-2	TGTGCCAGCAGCTTAGGACAGGGTGGAACCGGGGAGCTGTTTTTT	CASSLGQGGTGELFF
TRBV28	.	.	TRBJ1-1	TGTGCCAGCAGGAGGTGGGCACAAGACAGTTCTGAAGCTTTCTTT	CASRRWAQDSSEAFF
TRBV7-9	TRBD1	.	TRBJ1-2	TGTGCCAGCAGCGCACAAGGGACAGGGGGCGTCTATGGCTACACCTTC	CASSAQGTGGVYGYTF
TRBV20-1	.	.	TRBJ1-2	TGCAGTGCTGCCGGGACGAATGTCAGGACCTTC	CSAAGTNVRTF
TRBV11-2	TRBD1	few	TRBJ2-5	TGTGCCAGCAGAGTACAGGGGGAGGAGACCCAGTACTTC	CASRVQGEETQYF
TRBV30	.	few	TRBJ1-1	TGTGCCTGGAATGGGGGTCGTGTAGGGTGGACTGAAGCTTTCTTT	CAWNGGRVGWTEAFF
TRBV7-8	.	once	TRBJ2-7	TGTGCCAGCAGCTTAGCCATGGGACCATACTACGAGCAGTACTTC	CASSLAMGPYYEQYF
TRBV28	TRBD2	.	TRBJ2-1	TGTGCCAGCAGTTCCTGGACTAGCGGGAGGGGGTACAATGAGCAGTTCTTC	CASSSWTSGRGYNEQFF
TRBV28	TRBD2	once	TRBJ2-6	TGTGCCAGCAGTTTAACCCGTAGCGGGAGGGGCTCTGGGGCCAACGTCCTGACTTTC	CASSLTRSGRGSGANVLTF
TRBV25-1	TRBD2	.	TRBJ2-2	TGTGCCAGCAGTAGTTGGGGGGGAGACACCGGGGAGCTGTTTTTT	CASSSWGGDTGELFF
TRBV7-3	TRBD2	.	TRBJ2-1	TGTGCCAGCAGCTTAATCGGACTAGGAGGTTACAATGAGCAGTTCTTC	CASSLIGLGGYNEQFF
TRBV6-5	TRBD1	many	TRBJ2-5	TGTGCCAGCAGCTCGACAGGGTGGGGGGAGACCCAGTACTTC	CASSSTGWGETQYF
TRBV29-1	TRBD2	.	TRBJ2-1	TGCAGCGTTGATGGGCGGGAGGGCCTCGATGAGCAGTTCTTC	CSVDGREGLDEQFF
TRBV5-1	.	.	TRBJ1-1	TGCGCCAGCAGCTGGGACTCGGGAGGAGCTTTCTTT	CASSWDSGGAFF
TRBV6-5	.	.	TRBJ2-2	TGTGCCAGCACCGCAGGCCCCGGGGAGCTGTTTTTT	CASTAGPGELFF
TRBV19	TRBD2	.	TRBJ2-3	TGTGCCAGTAGTATAGCTAGCGGGACTCGCACAGATACGCAGTATTTT	CASSIASGTRTDTQYF
TRBV2	.	.	TRBJ1-2	TGTGCCAGCAGTAAGGCGGGGGACTATGGCTACACCTTC	CASSKAGDYGYTF
TRBV7-9	.	.	TRBJ2-5	TGTGCCAGCAGCTGGGCAGGGGGGAACCAAGAGACCCAGTACTTC	CASSWAGGNQETQYF
TRBV28	TRBD2	few	TRBJ2-7	TGTGCCAGCAGTCCAACTAGCGGGGGAACCTACGAGCAGTACTTC	CASSPTSGGTYEQYF
TRBV6-5	.	once	TRBJ1-2	TGTGCCAGCATCAGATGGGGGGGGCAAGTCTACACCTTC	CASIRWGGQVYTF
TRBV28	TRBD2	.	TRBJ2-4	TGTGCCAGCAGTCCCAAACTAGCGGGTGCCAAAAACATTCAGTACTTC	CASSPKLAGAKNIQYF
TRBV19	.	.	TRBJ2-1	TGTGCCAGTAGTATATGGCAGGGTATGAATGAGCAGTTCTTC	CASSIWQGMNEQFF
TRBV18	.	.	TRBJ1-5	TGTGCCAGCTCACTCTCCCGGAACCTAAATCAGCCCCAGCATTTT	CASSLSRNLNQPQHF
TRBV10-3	TRBD2	.	TRBJ2-3	TGTGCCATCAGCGGAGCGGGAGGGTCCTCTAGCACAGATACGCAGTATTTT	CAISGAGGSSSTDTQYF
TRBV9	TRBD2	.	TRBJ2-3	TGTGCCAGCAGCGTAGTAGCGGGAGTTGGCACAGATACGCAGTATTTT	CASSVVAGVGTDTQYF
TRBV11-1	.	few	TRBJ2-7	TGTGCCAGCAGCTTAGCGATCGCTAGCCCCAGGGAGCAGTACTTC	CASSLAIASPREQYF
TRBV7-8	.	.	TRBJ1-2	TGTGCCAGCAGCGCCCAAAGAAGCTATGGCTACACCTTC	CASSAQRSYGYTF
TRBV6-5	.	.	TRBJ1-3	TGTGCCAGCAGTAAGACCAAAACCTCTGGAAACACCATATATTTT	CASSKTKTSGNTIYF
TRBV11-1	.	.	TRBJ2-1	TGTGCCAGCAGCCAAAGGACAGCGAACTACAATGAGCAGTTCTTC	CASSQRTANYNEQFF
TRBV10-3	TRBD2	.	TRBJ2-1	TGTGCCATCAGTACCTCCGGGACTAGCGTATCGAATACCTACAATGAGCAGTTCTTC	CAISTSGTSVSNTYNEQFF
TRBV15	.	.	TRBJ1-4	TGTGCCACCAGCAGACTGGGGGGTTACGGGAGTCGGGAAAAACTGTTTTTT	CATSRLGGYGSREKLFF
TRBV28	TRBD1	.	TRBJ1-4	TGTGCCAGCAGTTTTAATCCCGGACAGGGCGGGGAAAAACTGTTTTTT	CASSFNPGQGGEKLFF
TRBV7-9	.	.	TRBJ1-4	TGTGCCAGCAGCTTCGACGGGGGGCGAAGAGTTGAAAAACTGTTTTTT	CASSFDGGRRVEKLFF
TRBV4-1	TRBD1	.	TRBJ1-1	TGCGCCAGCAGCAAAGACCGGGACAGGGGCCCTGAAGCTTTCTTT	CASSKDRDRGPEAFF
TRBV6-5	.	.	TRBJ2-5	TGTGCCAGCAGTTCCCCCTCGCGAGGCGGAGAGACCCAGTACTTC	CASSSPSRGGETQYF
TRBV7-8	.	.	TRBJ2-2	TGTGCCAGCAGCTTACAGGGTCGAGACACCGGGGAGCTGTTTTTT	CASSLQGRDTGELFF
TRBV5-1	TRBD1	.	TRBJ1-2	TGCGCCAGCAGCTTGGAGGGACAGGGGCGCGGCTACACCTTC	CASSLEGQGRGYTF
TRBV9	.	.	TRBJ1-5	TGTGCCAGCAGCGTAGGGTTAGGTAGCAATCAGCCCCAGCATTTT	CASSVGLGSNQPQHF
TRBV20-1	.	.	TRBJ2-7	TGCAGTGCTCCTCCCCTTTACGAGCAGTACTTC	CSAPPLYEQYF
TRBV6-5	TRBD2	many	TRBJ2-7	TGTGCCAGCAGATTAGCGGGAGCGGGGGAGCAGTACTTC	CASRLAGAGEQYF
TRBV11-2	TRBD1	.	TRBJ2-7	TGTGCCAGCAGCTTAGGACAGGGAAGCTCCTACGAGCAGTACTTC	CASSLGQGSSYEQYF